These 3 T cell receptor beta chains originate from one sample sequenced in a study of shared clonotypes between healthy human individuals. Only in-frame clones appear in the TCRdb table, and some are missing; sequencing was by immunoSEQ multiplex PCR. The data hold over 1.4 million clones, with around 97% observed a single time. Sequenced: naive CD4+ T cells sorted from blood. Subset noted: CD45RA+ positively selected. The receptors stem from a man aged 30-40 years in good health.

The CDR3 DNA reads as TGCGCCAGCAGCTGGCCCCAAGAGACCCAGTACTTC. Translation: CASSWPQETQYF. The chain joins TRBV5-1 to TRBJ2-5; no clear D. This CDR3 is 12 amino acids long. Germline lookup yields CDR1 SGHRS and CDR2 YFSETQ. V lost 3 bases and J lost 1, with 4 bases in between.

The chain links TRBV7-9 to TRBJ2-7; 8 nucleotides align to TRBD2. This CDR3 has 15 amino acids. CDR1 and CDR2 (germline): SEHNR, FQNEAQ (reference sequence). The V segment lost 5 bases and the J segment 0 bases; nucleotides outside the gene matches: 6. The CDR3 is CASSPPSGGSYEQYF. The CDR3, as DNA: TGTGCCAGCAGCCCGCCCAGCGGGGGCTCCTACGAGCAGTACTTC. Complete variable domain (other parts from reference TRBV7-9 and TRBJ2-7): DTGVSQNPRHKITKRGQNVTFRCDPISEHNRLYWYRQTLGQGPEFLTYFQNEAQLEKSRLLSDRFSAERPKGSFSTLEIQRTEQGDSAMYLCASSPPSGGSYEQYFGPGTRLTVT.

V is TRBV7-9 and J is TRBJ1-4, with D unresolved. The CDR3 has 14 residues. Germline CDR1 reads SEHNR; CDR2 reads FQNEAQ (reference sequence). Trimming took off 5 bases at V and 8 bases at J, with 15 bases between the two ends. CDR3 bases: TGTGCCAGCAGCCAACGGGGAACGGGCGAAAAACTGTTTTTT. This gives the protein CASSQRGTGEKLFF. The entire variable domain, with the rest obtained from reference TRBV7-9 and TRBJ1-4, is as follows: DTGVSQNPRHKITKRGQNVTFRCDPISEHNRLYWYRQTLGQGPEFLTYFQNEAQLEKSRLLSDRFSAERPKGSFSTLEIQRTEQGDSAMYLCASSQRGTGEKLFFGSGTQLSVL.